This TCR beta chain was obtained from a study of cytomegalovirus exposure and HLA in healthy donors. Looking at the study overall: Caucasian-associated ancestry cluster membership applied to about 83% of several hundred genotyped donors. Study findings and constraints: The study recorded over 150 TCR beta chains that were cytomegalovirus-associated. With further analysis later on, most CMV-associated TCR beta chains appeared HLA-restricted. With high specificity and sensitivity, the classifier reportedly diagnosed cytomegalovirus status.

This PCR relied on a set of 60 Vbeta primers and 13 Jbeta primers. The repertoire was sequenced with immunoSEQ multiplex PCR; TCRdb's copy has only in-frame clones and lacks some. The repertoire table contains around 34,000 clones. As concerns this clone: The antigen is undetermined.

The CDR3 is 15 residues long. CDR1 and CDR2 (germline): LNHDA, SQIVND (reference sequence). Losses at the gene ends were 5 bases for V and 3 bases for J; bases not matched to a gene: 8. Sample: PBMCs. The source of this sequence is a woman aged 35 to 49 in good health and CMV-seropositive. The V gene is TRBV19, the J gene TRBJ2-7, with 9 positions matching TRBD1. This chain's CDR3 is CASSSPDRGFYEQYF. CDR3 nucleotides: TGTGCCAGTAGTTCCCCGGACAGGGGCTTCTACGAGCAGTACTTC. Full variable domain (missing parts from reference TRBV19 and TRBJ2-7): DGGITQSPKYLFRKEGQNVTLSCEQNLNHDAMYWYRQDPGQGLRLIYYSQIVNDFQKGDIAEGYSVSREKKESFPLTVTSAQKNPTAFYLCASSSPDRGFYEQYFGPGTRLTVT.